One and the same sample provided the 20 T cell receptor beta chains below, sequenced in a study of shared clonotypes between healthy human individuals. Produced via immunoSEQ multiplex PCR; TCRdb's table is partial and in-frame only. The profile shows roughly 1.4 million clones, approximately 98.5% of them singletons. Input material: naive CD4+ T cells sorted from blood. Subset meaning: CD45RA+ positively selected. The receptors originated from a man aged 25-45 years in good health.

The V and J genes are TRBV7-2 and TRBJ2-1; 7 bases fit TRBD1. The CDR3 is 15 residues long. V was pared by 0 bases and J by 8 bases, with 7 bases of the junction left unmatched. Germline CDR1 SGHTA, CDR2 FQGNSA. CDR3 nucleotides: TGTGCCAGCAGCTTAGCTAAGTCGGGGACAGATGAGCAGTTCTTC. Residues: CASSLAKSGTDEQFF.

The chain is built from TRBV5-4 and TRBJ2-7, with 8 bases that match TRBD2. The V gene's germline CDR1 is SGHNT and CDR2 YYREEE (reference sequence). V lost 3 bases to trimming and J lost 6 bases; unmatched junction nucleotides: 8. The CDR3 extends over 14 amino acids. The CDR3 loop reads CASSSTGTSGEQYF. Here the CDR3 DNA reads TGTGCCAGCAGCTCCACCGGGACTAGTGGCGAGCAGTACTTC.

The CDR3 reads CASSPLLWQGVPSLQHF. CDR3 in DNA: TGTGCCAGTAGTCCACTCCTCTGGCAGGGTGTACCCTCTCTCCAGCATTTT. The chain employs TRBV19 and TRBJ1-5; D may be TRBD1 (5 bases). Germline V gives CDR1 LNHDA, CDR2 SQIVND (reference sequence). V shed 5 bases and J shed 12 bases, with 29 bases lying between them. This CDR3 is built from 17 residues.

Concerning this clone: Other DNA sequences from this sample encode an identical CDR3 as well. The CDR3 sequence: CASSLDRAEETQYF. The CDR3, as DNA: TGTGCCAGCAGCTTAGATCGGGCAGAAGAGACCCAGTACTTC. The V gene is TRBV11-2, the J gene TRBJ2-5; D remains unclear. Germline V gene sequence: CDR1 SGHAT, CDR2 FQNNGV. CDR3 size: 14 residues. V gave up 0 bases and J gave up 3 bases, with 8 bases separating them.

This chain joins TRBV5-6 and TRBJ2-7, with 8 nucleotides matching TRBD1. The CDR3 is 18 residues long. The germline V gene encodes CDR1 SGHDT and CDR2 YYEEEE. The trim removed 0 bases at V and 1 base at J, leaving 12 bases unmatched. CDR3 coding DNA: TGTGCCAGCAGCTTGGTGTCCGGAGACAGGGGCGAATCCTACGAGCAGTACTTC. This translates into CASSLVSGDRGESYEQYF.

The chain joins TRBV6-5 to TRBJ1-2; 9 bases fit TRBD1. The CDR3 length is 14 residues. V shed 6 bases, J shed 3 bases, and the junction held 5 bases outside the gene matches. Germline V CDR1 and CDR2: MNHEY, SVGAGI. The CDR3 sequence: CASRRTGADYGYTF. The CDR3 DNA sequence: TGTGCCAGCAGACGGACAGGGGCTGACTATGGCTACACCTTC.

V and J are TRBV11-2 and TRBJ1-1; no firm D call. This CDR3 is 14 amino acids long. CDR1 and CDR2 from the germline V gene are SGHAT and FQNNGV. V was trimmed by 1 base and J by 2 bases, leaving 8 bases between them. In nucleotides, the CDR3 is TGTGCCAGCAGCTTAGTAACAGCTAACACTGAAGCTTTCTTT. Translated, it gives CASSLVTANTEAFF. The full variable domain, completed using reference TRBV11-2 and TRBJ1-1, is EAGVAQSPRYKIIEKRQSVAFWCNPISGHATLYWYQQILGQGPKLLIQFQNNGVVDDSQLPKDRFSAERLKGVDSTLKIQPAKLEDSAVYLCASSLVTANTEAFFGQGTRLTVV.

The V and J genes are TRBV28 and TRBJ1-2; D might be TRBD1 (6 bases). The germline V gene has CDR1 MDHEN and CDR2 SYDVKM. This CDR3 region has 13 residues. Trimming stripped 2 bases from V and 4 bases from J, with 8 bases between. The CDR3 loop is CASSLDRRYGYTF. CDR3 coding DNA: TGTGCCAGCAGTTTAGACAGGCGCTATGGCTACACCTTC.

The chain joins TRBV28 to TRBJ2-3; TRBD2 is a possible D gene (5 bases). The CDR3 loop spans 14 amino acids. Trimming cost V 8 bases and J 0 bases, with 12 bases left between them. Germline-derived CDR1 and CDR2 are MDHEN and SYDVKM. The CDR3 sequence is CASADFTSTDTQYF. The CDR3 DNA reads as TGTGCCAGCGCGGACTTTACTAGCACAGATACGCAGTATTTT.

V is TRBV2 and J is TRBJ2-7; D unresolved. The CDR3 sequence is 15 residues long. V was trimmed by 2 bases and J by 4 bases, leaving 15 bases between them. From germline, CDR1 is SNHLY and CDR2 FYNNEI. In DNA, the CDR3 is TGTGCCAGCAGTGAAACTCAGGTGGCAGCATACGAGCAGTACTTC. Protein product: CASSETQVAAYEQYF.

The gene calls are TRBV7-2 and TRBJ1-2, with TRBD1 identical over 10 bases. The CDR3 spans 15 residues. Per the germline V gene, CDR1 is SGHTA and CDR2 is FQGNSA. J lost 4 bases, V lost 1 base, and 3 bases had no gene match. The CDR3 protein is CASSLGTGGIYGYTF. Written as DNA, the CDR3 is TGTGCCAGCAGCTTAGGGACAGGGGGAATCTATGGCTACACCTTC.

The CDR3 reads CASSLGAGQGQPQHF. The CDR3 bases are TGTGCCAGCAGCTTAGGTGCAGGGCAAGGGCAGCCCCAGCATTTT. This rearrangement joins TRBV7-2 to TRBJ1-5, with D possibly TRBD1 on 5 matching bases. Looked up from germline, CDR1 is SGHTA and CDR2 is FQGNSA. The V end was cut by 1 base, the J end by 7 bases, with 14 bases between. CDR3 length: 15 amino acids.

This clone was observed a single time. This chain uses TRBV18 with TRBJ2-1, with 9 bases aligning to TRBD2. Germline-derived CDR1 and CDR2 are KGHSH and LQKENI. CDR3 length: 17 amino acids. With V trimmed by 0 bases and J by 4 bases, 7 bases remained unmatched. CDR3 sequence (DNA): TGTGCCAGCTCACCACCCGCGCGGGAGGGGTGGTACAATGAGCAGTTCTTC. It translates to CASSPPAREGWYNEQFF.

The chain combines TRBV18 with TRBJ2-7; tentative D call: TRBD1 (7 bases). V lost 0 bases and J 6 bases, leaving 12 bases between the germline ends. The CDR3 is 14 residues long. Germline V gives CDR1 KGHSH, CDR2 LQKENI. Written as DNA, the CDR3 is TGTGCCAGCTCACCACCGGGGCAGGGGGGCGAGCAGTACTTC. Protein product: CASSPPGQGGEQYF. Supplemented by reference TRBV18 and TRBJ2-7, the full variable domain reads NAGVMQNPRHLVRRRGQEARLRCSPMKGHSHVYWYRQLPEEGLKFMVYLQKENIIDESGMPKERFSAEFPKEGPSILRIQQVVRGDSAAYFCASSPPGQGGEQYFGPGTRLTVT.

The chain carries TRBV28 and TRBJ2-7, with a possible D match to TRBD2 (6 bases). The germline V and J ends were trimmed by 2 bases and 5 bases, with 13 bases remaining between them. CDR1 and CDR2 from the germline V gene are MDHEN and SYDVKM. This CDR3 contains 14 residues. CDR3 protein: CASSLDGRYHEQYF. The CDR3 DNA is TGTGCCAGCAGTTTAGACGGGAGATACCACGAGCAGTACTTC. Complete variable domain (other parts from reference TRBV28 and TRBJ2-7): DVKVTQSSRYLVKRTGEKVFLECVQDMDHENMFWYRQDPGLGLRLIYFSYDVKMKEKGDIPEGYSVSREKKERFSLILESASTNQTSMYLCASSLDGRYHEQYFGPGTRLTVT.

The chain has TRBV9 and TRBJ2-1; a weak D match, TRBD2 (6 bases). The CDR3 consists of 16 residues. Between the trimmed V and J ends, which lost 0 bases and 3 bases, there was a span of 13 bases. Germline lookup yields CDR1 SGDLS and CDR2 YYNGEE. As DNA, the CDR3 is TGTGCCAGCAGCGTAGGTAGCGGAACTTACTACAATGAGCAGTTCTTC. It yields the protein CASSVGSGTYYNEQFF.

V usage is TRBV29-1 and J usage is TRBJ2-2; TRBD2 matches at 11 bases. The CDR3 runs to 23 residues. V was pared by 5 bases and J by 5 bases, with 31 bases of the junction left unmatched. CDR1 is SQVTM, CDR2 ANQGSEA, per germline. The CDR3 sequence is CSVQAPGTATPNVLAGVTGELFF. The CDR3 nucleotides read TGCAGCGTTCAGGCCCCCGGGACAGCCACACCGAACGTACTAGCGGGAGTTACCGGGGAGCTGTTTTTT.

The rearrangement joins TRBV11-2 to TRBJ1-1, with 10 bases fitting TRBD1. The CDR3 extends over 18 amino acids. V trimming: 5 bases; J trimming: 1 base; junction bases outside the gene matches: 13. Germline CDR1 is SGHAT and CDR2 is FQNNGV. DNA for the CDR3: TGTGCCAGCAGCCGAGAGGCCGGGACAGGGGAGGGGAACACTGAAGCTTTCTTT. Its translation: CASSREAGTGEGNTEAFF. The full variable domain, rest sourced from reference TRBV11-2 and TRBJ1-1, is EAGVAQSPRYKIIEKRQSVAFWCNPISGHATLYWYQQILGQGPKLLIQFQNNGVVDDSQLPKDRFSAERLKGVDSTLKIQPAKLEDSAVYLCASSREAGTGEGNTEAFFGQGTRLTVV.

The chain employs TRBV18 and TRBJ2-1; 7 bases fit TRBD2. After removal of 2 bases from V and 0 bases from J, the junction contained 4 bases not matched to a gene. Germline CDR1 is KGHSH and CDR2 is LQKENI. This CDR3 spans 16 amino acids. The CDR3 spells CASSPMGGSSYNEQFF. The CDR3 region has the DNA TGTGCCAGCTCACCAATGGGAGGGAGCTCCTACAATGAGCAGTTCTTC. Looking up the rest from reference TRBV18 and TRBJ2-1 gives the full variable domain: NAGVMQNPRHLVRRRGQEARLRCSPMKGHSHVYWYRQLPEEGLKFMVYLQKENIIDESGMPKERFSAEFPKEGPSILRIQQVVRGDSAAYFCASSPMGGSSYNEQFFGPGTRLTVL.

As regards this clone: Different DNA sequences within this sample yield the same CDR3. The chain has TRBV28 and TRBJ2-2; possibly TRBD1 for D (5 bases). In germline, CDR1 is MDHEN, CDR2 SYDVKM. The CDR3 is 14 residues long. V lost 4 bases, J lost 1 base, and 7 bases lay in between. The CDR3 DNA is TGTGCCAGCAGTTCCGGACAGAACACCGGGGAGCTGTTTTTT. This gives the protein CASSSGQNTGELFF.